This T cell receptor (beta chain) is from a study of blood T cell repertoires in COVID-19. The wider study: In each case, the material was cDNA or gDNA derived from T cells, B-cell-depleted T cells, or PBMCs.

In the original processing: Estimates of nucleated cell counts were drawn from the amplification of reference gene primers. The data were produced by immunoSEQ multiplex PCR, yet TCRdb's version contains in-frame clones alone and is incomplete. V, J and clone size are those of that table, while D and trimming were read from the DNA. The sample holds around 85,000 clones, roughly 83% seen once. V was cut by 2 bases and J by 7 bases, with 17 bases left in between. CDR1 and CDR2 from the germline V gene are KGHSH and LQKENI. The CDR3 runs 16 residues. The rearrangement links TRBV18 to TRBJ1-4; no definite D call. Sequenced: peripheral blood. This clonotype was sampled from a man in his fifties or sixties with active COVID-19. The CDR3 is CASSPNPRSAVEKLFF. The DNA of the CDR3 is TGTGCCAGCTCACCAAATCCCCGCAGCGCGGTTGAAAAACTGTTTTTT.